This TCR beta chain is from a study of blood T cell repertoires in COVID-19 (dated by TCRdb to the early 2020s). Describing the broader study: Collaborator samples came from the United States, Italy and Spain and covered acute and convalescent phases of COVID-19. Deeply sampled blood TCRbeta repertoires from subjects exposed to, actively infected with, or recovered from COVID-19 were included in the dataset. Where available, HLA class I and class II types were obtained from metadata supplied by the sample provider rather than from assay-based typing. A de-identified subject ID, COVID-19 status, age in years and sex were almost always included in the sample metadata. The samples were drawn from the first 160 participants of the ongoing ImmuneRACE study and from more than 1,000 subjects provided by 6 global collaborators. A freely available public database, intended as a resource for researchers studying the immune response to SARS-CoV-2, is where the repertoires were released. The prospective study material was composed of cDNA or gDNA derived from T cells, B-cell-depleted T cells, or PBMCs.

Beyond this particular receptor, the publication reports: How much clinical and demographic metadata was included differed by source and by participant, and the metadata was provided uncurated.

CDR1 SGHAT and CDR2 FQNNGV were looked up in the germline V gene. The CDR3 goes from the cysteine to the phenylalanine over 15 residues. The kept DNA is CDR3 alone, 45 bases in frame from the first base. Ends trimmed: V by 2 bases, J by 7 bases; bases unmatched to a gene: 5. In regard to this clone: Its antigen is currently not known. No much larger clone exists at a distance of one base, and base qualities are not known.

TCRbeta CDR3 regions were amplified from genomic DNA by means of the immunoSEQ Assay, a bias-controlled multiplex PCR. On the study's bioinformatics: The number of nucleated cells in each sample was estimated from the amplification of reference gene primers within the assay. To quantify the absolute abundance of each unique TCRbeta CDR3 rearrangement, sequence reads were collapsed and filtered. For each sample, productive Simpson clonality was calculated as the square root of Simpson's diversity index over productive rearrangements. This is the immuneACCESS table as TCRdb keeps it, with only in-frame sequences that have V and J called. A part of the clones is gone; compared with another copy, unresolved V genes explain less than half, and the rest is unexplained. V, J and clone size derive from that table, while D and trimming were established from the DNA sequence. The sample data list 250,000 to 350,000 clones, and 89% of these were observed just once. In total, the top ten clones hold less than 1% of the sample.

A second Seattle source provided samples from volunteer blood donors who had recovered from COVID-19. Whole blood was collected in K2EDTA tubes by collaborating institutions according to the institutions' own protocols. For TCRbeta analysis, collaborator samples were shipped as frozen whole blood, as isolated PBMCs, or as DNA extracted from either sample type. Rearrangement joined TRBV11-2 to TRBJ1-6; 7 central nucleotides agree with TRBD1. This TCR derives from a woman aged 40 to 50 who had recovered from COVID-19. The sample comprised peripheral blood. The CDR3 reads CASSLRGGGNSPLHF. Read as DNA, the sequence is TGTGCCAGCAGCTTAAGAGGGGGCGGGAATTCACCCCTCCACTTT.